These T cell receptor beta chains were read from a single sample in a study of T cell changes during pregnancy in multiple sclerosis. Only in-frame clones appear in the TCRdb table, and some are missing; sequencing was by immunoSEQ multiplex PCR. The data show 65,000 to 80,000 clones, approximately 95% seen once. Specimen: peripheral blood, collected in the first trimester of pregnancy. Receptor source: a female donor with multiple sclerosis, enrolled in a pregnancy study. Both conserved end residues are part of each CDR3. The D gene is left open where the match is weak. Some rows have no size entry. The others give once, few or many, or a class for an expanded clone.

CDR3nt	CDR3aa	abundance	d_gene	v_gene	j_gene
TGTGCCGCAGGGACAGGGCTTAGCAATCAGCCCCAGCATTTT	CAAGTGLSNQPQHF	once	TRBD1	TRBV10-3	TRBJ1-5
TGTGCCAGCACCGTTTCCGGGACAGGCTCTCTCTTTAGCAATCAGCCCCAGCATTTT	CASTVSGTGSLFSNQPQHF	.	TRBD1	TRBV2	TRBJ1-5
TGCAGCGTTACCCGGACTAGCGGGGCCAACACCGGGGAGCTGTTTTTT	CSVTRTSGANTGELFF	.	TRBD2	TRBV29-1	TRBJ2-2
TGTGCCAGTAGGTCTAGGGGAGGTGGGGCCAACGTCCTGACTTTC	CASRSRGGGANVLTF	.	.	TRBV19	TRBJ2-6
TGTGCCAGCAGCTTAGTTGCTAATGGCTACGAGCAGTACTTC	CASSLVANGYEQYF	.	.	TRBV7-6	TRBJ2-7
TGTGCCAGCAGCCGTGAAAGGGGGCTCACCGGGGAGCTGTTTTTT	CASSRERGLTGELFF	.	TRBD1	TRBV7-9	TRBJ2-2
TGTGCCAGCAGTCCCGGGACTCTTACCGGAGAGACCCAGTACTTC	CASSPGTLTGETQYF	.	.	TRBV27	TRBJ2-5
TGCGCCAGCAGAGAGCACAGGGTTGCGAACTATGGCTACACCTTC	CASREHRVANYGYTF	.	.	TRBV4-1	TRBJ1-2
TGTGCCAGCAACTTCGACAGGGTTAGCAAAAACATTCAGTACTTC	CASNFDRVSKNIQYF	.	TRBD1	TRBV7-2	TRBJ2-4
TGTGCCAGCAGCGCCGGGGTACCTTCCTACAATGAGCAGTTCTTC	CASSAGVPSYNEQFF	.	.	TRBV9	TRBJ2-1
TGTGCCAGTAGTCAAATCAACACCGGGGAGCTGTTTTTT	CASSQINTGELFF	.	.	TRBV19	TRBJ2-2
TGTGCCAGCAGACGTCAGGATGCTGGGGCCAACGTCCTGACTTTC	CASRRQDAGANVLTF	few	.	TRBV6-5	TRBJ2-6
TGTGCCAGCAGCTTAGTGGTGGCCGCCCAAGAGACCCAGTACTTC	CASSLVVAAQETQYF	.	.	TRBV7-6	TRBJ2-5
TGTGCCACCGCCGAGGCAAACACTGAAGCTTTCTTT	CATAEANTEAFF	.	.	TRBV10-3	TRBJ1-1
TGCGCCAGCAGCCCGGTCGGACAGGGGTACAATGAGCAGTTCTTC	CASSPVGQGYNEQFF	once	TRBD1	TRBV5-1	TRBJ2-1
TGTGCCTGGGGAAAAGGGGTTGTCTACAATGAGCAGTTCTTC	CAWGKGVVYNEQFF	.	.	TRBV30	TRBJ2-1